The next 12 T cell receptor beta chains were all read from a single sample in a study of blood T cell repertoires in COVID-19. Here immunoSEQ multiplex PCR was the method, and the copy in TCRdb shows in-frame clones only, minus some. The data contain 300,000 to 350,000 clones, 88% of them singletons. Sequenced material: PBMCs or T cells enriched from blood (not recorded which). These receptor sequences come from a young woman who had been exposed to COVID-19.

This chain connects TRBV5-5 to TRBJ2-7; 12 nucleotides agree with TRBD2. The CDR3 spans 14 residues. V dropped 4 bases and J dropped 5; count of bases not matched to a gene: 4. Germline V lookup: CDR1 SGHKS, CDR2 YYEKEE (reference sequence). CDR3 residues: CASSLRLAGDEQYF. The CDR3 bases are TGTGCCAGCAGCCTACGACTAGCGGGAGACGAGCAGTACTTC.

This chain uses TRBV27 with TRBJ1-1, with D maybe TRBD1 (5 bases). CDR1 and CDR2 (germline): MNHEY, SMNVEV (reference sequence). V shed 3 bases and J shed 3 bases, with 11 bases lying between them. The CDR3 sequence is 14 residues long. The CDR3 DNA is TGTGCCAGCAGTTTTTCTGGCAGGGACACTGAAGCTTTCTTT. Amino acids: CASSFSGRDTEAFF.

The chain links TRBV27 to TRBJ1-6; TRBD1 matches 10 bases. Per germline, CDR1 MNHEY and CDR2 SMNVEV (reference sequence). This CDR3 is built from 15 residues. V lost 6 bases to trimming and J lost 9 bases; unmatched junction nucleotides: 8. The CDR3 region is CASSRGTGELSPLHF. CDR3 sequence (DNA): TGTGCCAGCAGCCGGGGGACAGGGGAACTTTCACCCCTCCACTTT.

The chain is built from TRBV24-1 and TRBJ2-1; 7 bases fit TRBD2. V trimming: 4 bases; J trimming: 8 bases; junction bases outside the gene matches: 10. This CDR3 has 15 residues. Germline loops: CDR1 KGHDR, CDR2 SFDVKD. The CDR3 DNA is TGTGCCACCAGTGACACAGGAGCGGGGAGTGATGAGCAGTTCTTC. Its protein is CATSDTGAGSDEQFF.

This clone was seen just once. CDR3 coding DNA: TGTGCCATCAGCACCGAGGCTGGGAGCACTGAAGCTTTCTTT. Translating gives CAISTEAGSTEAFF. This chain connects TRBV10-3 to TRBJ1-1; D unclear. V lost 6 bases, J lost 4 bases, and 15 bases lay in between. CDR3 length: 14 residues. Germline CDR1 ENHRY, CDR2 SYGVKD.

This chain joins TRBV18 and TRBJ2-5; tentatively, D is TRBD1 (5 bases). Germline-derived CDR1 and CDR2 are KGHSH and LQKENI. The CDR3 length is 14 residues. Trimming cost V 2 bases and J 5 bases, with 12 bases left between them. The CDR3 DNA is TGTGCCAGCTCACCATCTACAGGTAGTGAGACCCAGTACTTC. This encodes CASSPSTGSETQYF.

The CDR3 spells CASSPGQGFTEAFF. The CDR3, as DNA: TGTGCCAGCAGTCCGGGACAGGGGTTCACTGAAGCTTTCTTT. The chain has TRBV27 and TRBJ1-1, with 10 bases matching TRBD1. With 5 bases clipped from V and 4 bases from J, the junction kept 4 bases outside the gene matches. The CDR3 totals 14 residues. Germline V CDR1 and CDR2: MNHEY, SMNVEV (reference sequence).

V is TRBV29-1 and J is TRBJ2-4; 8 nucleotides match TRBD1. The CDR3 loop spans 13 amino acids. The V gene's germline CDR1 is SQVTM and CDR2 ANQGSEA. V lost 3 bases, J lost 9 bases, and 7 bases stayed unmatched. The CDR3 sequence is CSVDVTGAAIQYF. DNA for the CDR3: TGCAGCGTTGACGTGACAGGGGCTGCCATTCAGTACTTC.

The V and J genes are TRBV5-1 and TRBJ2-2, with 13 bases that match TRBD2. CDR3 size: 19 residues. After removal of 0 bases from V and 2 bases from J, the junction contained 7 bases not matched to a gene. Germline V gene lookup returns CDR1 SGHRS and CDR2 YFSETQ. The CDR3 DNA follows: TGCGCCAGCAGCTTGGGACTAGCGGGAGGCCCACGCAACACCGGGGAGCTGTTTTTT. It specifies CASSLGLAGGPRNTGELFF.

CDR3 in DNA: TGTGCCAGCAGTGAATTAGGGGAAAGCTACACCTTC. Protein product: CASSELGESYTF. This chain uses TRBV25-1 with TRBJ1-2; the D gene is possibly TRBD1 (5 bases). Trimming left V 1 base short and J 9 bases short, with 9 bases between. Germline V gives CDR1 MGHDK, CDR2 SYGVNS. CDR3 length equals 12 residues.

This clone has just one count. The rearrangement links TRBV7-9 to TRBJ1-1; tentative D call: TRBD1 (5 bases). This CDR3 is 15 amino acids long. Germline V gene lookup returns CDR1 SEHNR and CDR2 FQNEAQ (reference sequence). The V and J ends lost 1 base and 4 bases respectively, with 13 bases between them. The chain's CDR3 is CASSLEGRVGTEAFF. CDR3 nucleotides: TGTGCCAGCAGCTTAGAGGGCAGGGTGGGCACTGAAGCTTTCTTT.

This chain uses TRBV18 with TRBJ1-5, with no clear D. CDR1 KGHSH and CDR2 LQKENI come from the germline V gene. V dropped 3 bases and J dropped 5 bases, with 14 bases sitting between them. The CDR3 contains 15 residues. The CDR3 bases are TGTGCCAGCTCACCGGGCTCGTTGCCTCATCAGCCCCAGCATTTT. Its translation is CASSPGSLPHQPQHF.